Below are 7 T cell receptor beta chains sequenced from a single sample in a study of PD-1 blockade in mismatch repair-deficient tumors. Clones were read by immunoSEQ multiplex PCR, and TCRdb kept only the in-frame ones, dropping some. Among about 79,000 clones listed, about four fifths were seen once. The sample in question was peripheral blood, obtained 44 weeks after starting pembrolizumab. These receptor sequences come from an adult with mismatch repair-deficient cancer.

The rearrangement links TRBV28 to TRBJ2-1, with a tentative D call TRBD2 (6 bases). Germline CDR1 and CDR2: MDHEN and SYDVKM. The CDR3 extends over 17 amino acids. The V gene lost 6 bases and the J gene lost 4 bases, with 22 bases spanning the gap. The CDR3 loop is CASRPPGLNTGYNEQFF. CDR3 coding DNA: TGTGCCAGCAGACCCCCGGGACTCAACACTGGTTACAATGAGCAGTTCTTC.

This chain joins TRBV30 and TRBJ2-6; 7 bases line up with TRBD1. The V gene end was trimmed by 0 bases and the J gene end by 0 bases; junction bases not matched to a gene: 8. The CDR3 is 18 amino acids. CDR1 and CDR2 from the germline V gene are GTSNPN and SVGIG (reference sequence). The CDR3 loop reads CAWSVRDSLFSGANVLTF. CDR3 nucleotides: TGTGCCTGGAGTGTACGGGACAGTCTGTTCTCTGGGGCCAACGTCCTGACTTTC.

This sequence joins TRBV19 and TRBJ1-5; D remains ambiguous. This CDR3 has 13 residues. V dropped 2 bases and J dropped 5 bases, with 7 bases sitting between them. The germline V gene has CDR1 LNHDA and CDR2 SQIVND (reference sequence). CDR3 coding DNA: TGTGCCAGTAGTATAAAAATGGATCAGCCCCAGCATTTT. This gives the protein CASSIKMDQPQHF.

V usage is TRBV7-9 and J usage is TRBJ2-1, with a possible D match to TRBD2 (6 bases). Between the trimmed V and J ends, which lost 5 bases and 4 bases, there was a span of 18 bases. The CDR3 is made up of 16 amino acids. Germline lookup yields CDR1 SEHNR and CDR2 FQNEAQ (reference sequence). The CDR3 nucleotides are TGTGCCAGCAGCCACTCCACTAGCAAAGGGTACAATGAGCAGTTCTTC. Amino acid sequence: CASSHSTSKGYNEQFF.

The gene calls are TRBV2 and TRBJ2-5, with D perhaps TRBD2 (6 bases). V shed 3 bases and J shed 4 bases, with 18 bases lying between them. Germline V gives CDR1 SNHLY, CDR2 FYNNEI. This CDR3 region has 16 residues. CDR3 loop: CASSEGGLGYGETQYF. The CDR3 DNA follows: TGTGCCAGCAGTGAGGGGGGACTGGGATACGGAGAGACCCAGTACTTC.

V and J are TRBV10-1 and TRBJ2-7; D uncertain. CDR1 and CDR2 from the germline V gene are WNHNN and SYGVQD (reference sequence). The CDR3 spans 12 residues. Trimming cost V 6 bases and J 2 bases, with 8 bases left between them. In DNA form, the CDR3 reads TGCGCCAGCAGGAACATCCCCTACGAGCAGTACTTC. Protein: CASRNIPYEQYF.

Here the CDR3 reads CASSQDPAGTVNEQFF. The CDR3 nucleotides are TGTGCCAGCAGCCAAGATCCGGCCGGGACGGTCAATGAGCAGTTCTTC. The chain is built from TRBV4-2 and TRBJ2-1; TRBD1 or TRBD2 may be the D gene (5 bases each). Trimming cost V 0 bases and J 6 bases, with 15 bases left between them. CDR1 and CDR2 from the germline V gene are LGHNA and YNFKEQ. The CDR3 is 16 residues long.